The present TCR beta chain was sequenced within a study of PD-L1 blockade in urothelial cancer. Study-wide context: Analysis of the blood was performed 3 weeks (second dose) and 6 weeks after treatment start. A median of 141,255 T cells was found in the blood samples.

Study results and limitations: Blood clones associated with the tumor expanded more at 3 weeks in durable-benefit patients.

Time point indicated: peripheral blood 6 weeks after treatment start. Each patient gave between 1 and 8 samples of peripheral blood mononuclear cells, which were collected pretreatment and during treatment. A word on this clone: Its antigen is not identified.

This table comes from immunoSEQ multiplex PCR, and its TCRdb copy is limited to in-frame clones, with some not included. The sample records around 40,000 clones, 82% being singletons. This sequence originates from a man aged 55 to 69 with urothelial cancer. The sequencing used PBMCs, collected around atezolizumab (anti-PD-L1) treatment.

Written as DNA, the CDR3 is TGTGCCAGCAGTTCTCCCGGGACCTACGAGCAGTACTTC. Protein sequence: CASSSPGTYEQYF. The chain combines TRBV28 with TRBJ2-7, with TRBD2 as a possible D gene (5 bases). The germline CDR1 and CDR2 sequences are MDHEN and SYDVKM. This CDR3 contains 13 residues. V shed 4 bases and J shed 2 bases, with 9 bases lying between them. The whole variable domain, filled in from reference TRBV28 and TRBJ2-7, reads DVKVTQSSRYLVKRTGEKVFLECVQDMDHENMFWYRQDPGLGLRLIYFSYDVKMKEKGDIPEGYSVSREKKERFSLILESASTNQTSMYLCASSSPGTYEQYFGPGTRLTVT.